The clone carrying this T cell receptor (beta chain) was seen ten or more times. The antigen remains undetermined. This record comes from a study of early T cells in non-severe SARS-CoV-2 infection. For the study at large: Investigators sequenced bulk RNA drawn from unsorted whole blood, and chains remained unpaired.

The CDR3 extends over 13 amino acids. With 7 bases removed from V and 2 bases from J, the gap between germline ends came to 12 bases. Germline V gene lookup returns CDR1 MNHEY and CDR2 SVGAGI. The protocol attached unique molecular identifiers to individual cDNA molecules. TCRdb reprocessed the 5' RACE reads via MiXCR and lists one record per CDR3 protein. The sample holds around 68,000 distinct CDR3 sequences, around 6.5% seen once. Points from the study as a whole: Matching against VDJdb likely underestimated virus-specific expansions, favoring anti-spike CD8.

The TCR comes from an adult who was a healthcare worker with PCR-confirmed SARS-CoV-2 infection or an uninfected control (not recorded which). The chain couples TRBV6-5 to TRBJ2-7, with D possibly matching TRBD1 (6 bases). The source was whole blood, collected at baseline. As DNA, the CDR3 is TGTGCCAGCACCTCACAGGGAGCCTACGAGCAGTACTTC. The encoded protein is CASTSQGAYEQYF.